Sequencing of this T cell receptor beta chain was carried out in a study of molecular identifiers for immune sequencing clone quantification. Germline-derived CDR1 and CDR2 are MNHNY and SVGAGI (reference sequence). The CDR3 has 13 amino acids. The ends lost 2 bases at V and 3 bases at J; junction bases unmatched: 1. TCRdb reanalysed the PCR reads using MiXCR and keeps one entry per CDR3 protein. Among about 640,000 distinct CDR3 sequences listed, roughly 21% were seen once. The table lists this clonotype with many counts. The TCR was taken from a human donor in good health. Some libraries in this study had Jurkat cell RNA spiked in. Sample: naive CD8+ T cells from blood, with Jurkat cell RNA spiked in. Noted subset: FACS-sorted CD8+CD4-CCR7+CD45RA+ naive T cells. The chain employs TRBV6-6 and TRBJ2-7, with 7 positions matching TRBD1. The CDR3 coding sequence is TGTGCCAGCAGTTACCAGGGGGTCTACGAGCAGTACTTC. It translates to CASSYQGVYEQYF.